The T cell receptor beta chain described here comes from a study of T cells in Graves' hyperthyroidism and ophthalmopathy. The study excluded patients with uncontrolled infection, other autoimmune disease, pregnancy or lactation. PBMCs stemmed from more than 7.5 ml fresh peripheral blood. Points from the study as a whole: Blood also held most thyroid clonotypes expanded beyond 0.001. A median about 7 months before onset, the model predicted ophthalmopathy.

Amplified TCR beta CDR3 regions came from RNA transcripts. The TCR CDR3 first-round RT-PCR relied on the HTBI primer set. A single record per CDR3 protein comes from TCRdb applying MiXCR to the multiplex PCR reads. The sample comprises about 130,000 distinct CDR3 sequences, less than 25% of which are singletons, and more than 60% rests with the top ten. As regards this clonotype: What it binds is unknown.

This CDR3 has 16 residues. The V gene lost 3 bases and the J gene lost 0 bases, with 14 bases spanning the gap. Looked up from germline, CDR1 is LNHDA and CDR2 is SQIVND (reference sequence). Sample: blood. The chain employs TRBV19 and TRBJ1-1; maybe TRBD1 (5 bases). This sequence was found in a woman in her 50s with Graves' hyperthyroidism that later progressed to Graves' ophthalmopathy. CDR3 protein: CASSMVQGTMNTEAFF. CDR3 in DNA: TGTGCCAGTAGTATGGTTCAGGGTACCATGAACACTGAAGCTTTCTTT.